One sample yielded the 6 T cell receptor beta chains listed below, sequenced in a study of blood T cell repertoires in COVID-19. TCRdb's table, derived via immunoSEQ multiplex PCR, lists solely in-frame clones and lacks some. In the table there are just over 60,000 clones, around four fifths of which are singletons. Specimen: peripheral blood. The receptors stem from a man aged 30 to 39 with COVID-19, enrolled during active disease.

This CDR3 reads CASSRGTGGSYEQYF. In DNA, the CDR3 is TGTGCCAGCAGCCGCGGGACAGGGGGATCCTACGAGCAGTACTTC. This chain joins TRBV11-3 and TRBJ2-7, with 11 nucleotides matching TRBD1. Germline-derived CDR1 and CDR2 are SGHNT and YENEEA. J lost 1 base, V lost 5 bases, and 4 bases had no gene match. The CDR3 consists of 15 residues.

The chain carries TRBV5-1 and TRBJ1-1, with D perhaps TRBD1 (6 bases). This CDR3 is 17 amino acids long. V was pared by 4 bases and J by 0 bases, with 19 bases between. Germline V gene data show CDR1 as SGHRS and CDR2 as YFSETQ. CDR3 region: CASSLRGRGLLNTEAFF. For the CDR3, the DNA is TGCGCCAGCAGCCTGAGAGGCAGGGGCCTACTGAACACTGAAGCTTTCTTT.

This chain connects TRBV24-1 to TRBJ2-7, with D perhaps TRBD2 (6 bases). Germline loops: CDR1 KGHDR, CDR2 SFDVKD. The CDR3 runs to 14 residues. V dropped 7 bases and J dropped 2 bases, with 14 bases sitting between them. CDR3 nucleotide sequence: TGTGCCACCAGCGATCCCGGGACTCCCTACGAGCAGTACTTC. Amino acid sequence: CATSDPGTPYEQYF.

J is TRBJ1-5 and V is TRBV9, with 11 nucleotides matching TRBD1. Germline CDR1 is SGDLS and CDR2 is YYNGEE. Trimming took 3 bases from V and 4 from J; bases not matched to a gene: 3. The CDR3 length is 15 residues. CDR3 coding DNA: TGTGCCAGCAGCGGCGGGACAGGGGGTAATCAGCCCCAGCATTTT. This translates into CASSGGTGGNQPQHF.

This CDR3 reads CASSPGLAGEETQYF. CDR3 coding DNA: TGCGCCAGCAGCCCGGGACTAGCGGGGGAAGAGACCCAGTACTTC. The chain links TRBV4-1 to TRBJ2-5, with 14 bases aligning to TRBD2. The CDR3 contains 15 residues. Germline trimming cut 4 bases from V and 3 bases from J; bases unmatched to any gene: 1. The germline CDR1 and CDR2 sequences are MGHRA and YSYEKL.

This clone was seen a few times. This chain uses TRBV2 with TRBJ2-1, with 11 bases matching TRBD2. Germline V lookup: CDR1 SNHLY, CDR2 FYNNEI. V gave up 5 bases and J gave up 4 bases; unmatched junction bases: 4. This CDR3 has 15 residues. The CDR3 is CASSLTSGGYNEQFF. The CDR3 DNA reads as TGTGCCAGCAGTCTTACTAGCGGGGGTTACAATGAGCAGTTCTTC.